The clone carrying this T cell receptor (beta chain) has only a few counts. Its antigen is not known. Other DNA sequences of this sample code for an identical CDR3. The data belong to a study of cytomegalovirus exposure and HLA in healthy donors. General observations from the study: Cytomegalovirus association was assigned to about 150 TCR beta chains.

Method: immunoSEQ multiplex PCR; TCRdb's copy keeps in-frame clones and lacks some. The sample holds approximately 100,000 clones, around 88% seen once. The receptor comes from a woman aged 25 to 39 in good health and CMV-seronegative. The sequenced sample consisted of PBMCs.

Here the CDR3 reads CASSLGRAYEQYF. CDR3 DNA: TGTGCCAGCAGTTTGGGCAGAGCCTACGAGCAGTACTTC. The genes are TRBV27 and TRBJ2-7, with no clear D. The V end was cut by 3 bases, the J end by 2 bases, with 8 bases between. CDR1 is MNHEY and CDR2 is SMNVEV in the germline V gene (reference sequence). The CDR3 runs to 13 residues.